Sequencing of this T cell receptor beta chain was carried out in a study of blood T cell repertoires in COVID-19. Generated by immunoSEQ multiplex PCR, the TCRdb table keeps only in-frame clones and is missing some. The table has 17,000 or so clones, 91% seen once. Only one count was recorded for this clone. Trimming stripped 6 bases from V and 6 bases from J, with 5 bases between. This CDR3 comprises 9 residues. Germline-derived CDR1 and CDR2 are DFQATT and SNEGSKA (reference sequence). This receptor was identified in a human donor in a cohort sampled during active COVID-19. The sequencing input was peripheral blood. The chain uses TRBV20-1 and TRBJ1-2; D may be TRBD1 (5 bases). CDR3 protein: CSARDGYTF. The CDR3 DNA reads as TGCAGTGCCAGGGATGGCTACACCTTC.